Described below is a single T cell receptor (beta chain) sequence and its context. Its antigen is currently unknown. The study ran its PCR with 60 Vbeta and 13 Jbeta primers. Produced via immunoSEQ multiplex PCR; TCRdb's table is partial and in-frame only. The sample includes 60,000 to 100,000 clones, about four fifths of them seen just once. At sampling all donors were nominally healthy, likely with unrecorded immune exposures. Trimming cost V 4 bases and J 7 bases; bases outside gene matches: 4. This CDR3 spans 13 amino acids. Germline assignment: CDR1 SNHLY and CDR2 FYNNEI. The data were taken from a study of cytomegalovirus exposure and HLA in healthy donors. Points from the study as a whole: Segments of the TCR beta V type were, in most cases, productive about 87% or about 30% of the time in an earlier analysis. Several of the most significant clusters were apparently associated with common viral pathogens in a later analysis.

V is TRBV2 and J is TRBJ1-2; 9 nucleotides match TRBD1. Sequenced material: PBMCs. This clonotype originated in a man between 40 and 49 years old in good health and CMV-seronegative. The DNA for the CDR3 is TGTGCCAGCAGTGGGGGACAGGGCTCTGGCTACACCTTC. Its protein is CASSGGQGSGYTF. The full variable domain, in which reference TRBV2 and TRBJ1-2 provide the parts outside the CDR3, is EPEVTQTPSHQVTQMGQEVILRCVPISNHLYFYWYRQILGQKVEFLVSFYNNEISEKSEIFDDQFSVERPDGSNFTLKIRSTKLEDSAMYFCASSGGQGSGYTFGSGTRLTVV.